This T cell receptor beta chain was sequenced for a study of cytomegalovirus exposure and HLA in healthy donors. The PCR was carried out with 60 Vbeta primers and 13 Jbeta primers. Sequencing used immunoSEQ multiplex PCR; TCRdb keeps in-frame clones, though not all of them. The sample data list approximately 42,000 clones. Nominal health characterized the donors when sampled, though unrecorded immune exposures were likely. Germline V gene data show CDR1 as LNHNV and CDR2 as YYDKDF (reference sequence). The CDR3 is 16 amino acids. V shed 0 bases and J shed 5 bases, with 13 bases lying between them. Sequences were obtained from PBMCs. The receptor was derived from a male donor in good health and CMV-seronegative. The rearrangement joins TRBV15 to TRBJ2-2; D is uncertain. CDR3 sequence (DNA): TGTGCCACCAGCAGAGAAGGAGCTATGGGTACCGGGGAGCTGTTTTTT. Protein: CATSREGAMGTGELFF. Complete variable domain (other parts from reference TRBV15 and TRBJ2-2): DAMVIQNPRYQVTQFGKPVTLSCSQTLNHNVMYWYQQKSSQAPKLLFHYYDKDFNNEADTPDNFQSRRPNTSFCFLDIRSPGLGDTAMYLCATSREGAMGTGELFFGEGSRLTVL.